These 14 T cell receptor beta chains were all obtained from the same sample, sequenced in a study of control samples from healthy donors and cancer patients. Sequencing was performed with immunoSEQ multiplex PCR; in TCRdb, only in-frame clones are kept and a portion is missing. Of 60,000 to 95,000 clones detected, 84% appear once; the ten largest clones hold over 13%. The sequenced sample consisted of blood. Source of these receptors: a middle-aged man in good health.

The gene calls are TRBV12-3 or TRBV12-4 and TRBJ1-2; D gene uncertain. With 2 bases removed from V and 3 bases from J, the gap between germline ends came to 4 bases. The CDR3 is made up of 12 amino acids. The DNA for the CDR3 is TGTGCCAGCAGTTTAAGGGACTATGGCTACACCTTC. It translates to CASSLRDYGYTF.

This chain joins TRBV12-5 and TRBJ2-1; TRBD2 matches 14 bases. CDR3 length equals 15 residues. Germline assignment: CDR1 LGHNT and CDR2 FRNRAP. With 3 bases clipped from V and 7 bases from J, the junction kept 2 bases outside the gene matches. CDR3 in DNA: TGTGCTAGTGGTTTAGGACTAGCGGGAGGTAATGAGCAGTTCTTC. Translated: CASGLGLAGGNEQFF.

The chain links TRBV4-1 to TRBJ2-3; no reliable D call. Germline V gene sequence: CDR1 MGHRA, CDR2 YSYEKL. V was clipped by 1 base and J by 9 bases, with 20 bases between them. This CDR3 has 16 amino acids. CDR3 nucleotides: TGCGCCAGCAGCCAAGGGGTCGGGTCGGGCTTAGGAACGCAGTATTTT. This translates into CASSQGVGSGLGTQYF.

The chain combines TRBV5-6 with TRBJ1-3, with D possibly matching TRBD1 (6 bases). The V and J ends lost 4 bases and 4 bases respectively, with 12 bases between them. The CDR3 is 14 amino acids. Per the germline V gene, CDR1 is SGHDT and CDR2 is YYEEEE. The CDR3, as DNA: TGTGCCAGCAGCCTACAGGGCGACGGAAACACCATATATTTT. Translating gives CASSLQGDGNTIYF.

V gene TRBV11-2 combines with J gene TRBJ1-1; D remains ambiguous. Between the trimmed V and J ends, which lost 3 bases and 5 bases, there was a span of 7 bases. CDR1 and CDR2 from the germline V gene are SGHAT and FQNNGV. The CDR3 covers 12 residues. The CDR3 DNA sequence: TGTGCCAGCAGCTTCGAGGCAACTGAAGCTTTCTTT. It yields the protein CASSFEATEAFF.

This clone was counted only a few times. This sequence joins TRBV19 and TRBJ2-5; D tentatively reads TRBD1 or TRBD2 (5 bases each). This CDR3 contains 16 residues. V shed 6 bases and J shed 7 bases, with 24 bases lying between them. The germline gives CDR1 LNHDA, CDR2 SQIVND (reference sequence). CDR3 residues: CASSPRLGTARWTQYF. DNA for the CDR3: TGTGCCAGTAGCCCCCGATTGGGGACGGCACGATGGACCCAGTACTTC.

This clone was seen only once. V gene TRBV5-8 combines with J gene TRBJ2-3, with 7 positions matching TRBD2. Germline V gives CDR1 SGHTS, CDR2 YDEGEE. J lost 1 base, V lost 4 bases, and 15 bases had no gene match. This CDR3 contains 18 residues. Here the CDR3 reads CASSARPGRRGGTDTQYF. The CDR3 DNA follows: TGTGCCAGCAGCGCGCGTCCGGGGCGCCGGGGGGGCACAGATACGCAGTATTTT.

This chain links TRBV3-1 (or the pseudogene TRBV3-2) with TRBJ1-1; TRBD1 matches at 9 bases. The J segment lost 1 base and the V segment lost 4 bases, leaving 10 bases of the junction unmatched. Germline V gene data show CDR1 as LGHDT and CDR2 as YNNKEL (reference sequence). The CDR3 totals 17 residues. The CDR3 loop is CASSLPGQGVSNTEAFF. In nucleotides, the CDR3 is TGTGCCAGCAGCCTCCCGGGACAGGGCGTATCGAACACTGAAGCTTTCTTT.

The chain uses TRBV24-1 and TRBJ1-2; D uncertain. Trimming shortened V by 3 bases and J by 5 bases, and 18 bases separated the two germline ends. The length of the CDR3 is 16 residues. CDR1 is KGHDR, CDR2 SFDVKD, per germline. The CDR3 spells CATSDGSIKDGYGYTF. CDR3 DNA sequence: TGTGCCACCAGTGATGGGTCAATCAAGGACGGTTATGGCTACACCTTC.

This rearrangement joins TRBV27 to TRBJ2-3; 9 bases map to TRBD2. The CDR3 spans 16 residues. With V trimmed by 2 bases and J by 5 bases, 8 bases remained unmatched. Germline V gives CDR1 MNHEY, CDR2 SMNVEV (reference sequence). The CDR3 nucleotides read TGTGCCAGCAGTTTACATCCTAGCGGGAAGGTAGATACGCAGTATTTT. This codes for CASSLHPSGKVDTQYF.

The chain recombines TRBV18 with TRBJ2-1, with TRBD2 matching 8 bases. The CDR3 covers 17 residues. Trimming removed 6 bases from V and 2 bases from J; junction bases left unmatched: 12. The germline gives CDR1 KGHSH, CDR2 LQKENI. In DNA form, the CDR3 reads TGTGCCAGCTCGGTGGGACTAGGGATAAACACCTACAATGAGCAGTTCTTC. This sequence encodes CASSVGLGINTYNEQFF. Looking up the rest from reference TRBV18 and TRBJ2-1 gives the full variable domain: NAGVMQNPRHLVRRRGQEARLRCSPMKGHSHVYWYRQLPEEGLKFMVYLQKENIIDESGMPKERFSAEFPKEGPSILRIQQVVRGDSAAYFCASSVGLGINTYNEQFFGPGTRLTVL.

In this sample, this clone turned up once. The rearrangement uses TRBV7-2 and TRBJ2-1, with D unresolved. The CDR3 loop spans 12 amino acids. Trimming took off 5 bases at V and 5 bases at J, with 7 bases between the two ends. Germline CDR1 SGHTA, CDR2 FQGNSA. For the CDR3, the DNA is TGTGCCAGCAGCAACACTCACAATGAGCAGTTCTTC. Its translation: CASSNTHNEQFF.

CDR3 region: CASSEPGLIYEQFF. The CDR3 region has the DNA TGTGCCAGCAGTGAACCGGGACTAATCTATGAGCAGTTCTTC. The chain employs TRBV11-3 and TRBJ2-1; 7 nucleotides match TRBD2. The germline gives CDR1 SGHNT, CDR2 YENEEA. This CDR3 is built from 14 residues. V trimming: 6 bases; J trimming: 8 bases; junction bases outside the gene matches: 10.

J is TRBJ2-5 and V is TRBV7-2, with 11 bases lining up with TRBD2. Per the germline V gene, CDR1 is SGHTA and CDR2 is FQGNSA. The V and J ends lost 1 base and 2 bases, in that order; junction bases with no gene match: 9. There are 18 residues in the CDR3. CDR3 sequence: CASSLVRRGLADQETQYF. CDR3 DNA: TGTGCCAGCAGCTTAGTTCGGCGGGGACTAGCGGATCAAGAGACCCAGTACTTC. Full variable domain (remainder filled in from reference TRBV7-2 and TRBJ2-5): GAGVSQSPSNKVTEKGKDVELRCDPISGHTALYWYRQSLGQGLEFLIYFQGNSAPDKSGLPSDRFSAERTGGSVSTLTIQRTQQEDSAVYLCASSLVRRGLADQETQYFGPGTRLLVL.